The rows below give T cell receptor beta chains drawn from one sample of a study of CD8+ T cells in alopecia areata. TCRdb keeps only in-frame clones here, not all; method: immunoSEQ multiplex PCR. Seen here are approximately 200,000 clones, roughly 64% observed once, and the top ten hold 4.5% to 6%. The input for sequencing was CD4+ T cells sorted from blood, taken at week 24, from a patient treated with tofacitinib. Source of these receptors: a human donor with alopecia areata. Each CDR3 is given with its conserved first and last residue. The order of the fields is clone size, J gene, D gene, V gene, CDR3 protein, CDR3 DNA. The D gene is left open where the match is weak. Some rows have no size entry. The others give once, few or many, or a class for an expanded clone.

few TRBJ2-3 TRBD2 TRBV29-1 CSVDGLAGGSTDTQYF TGCAGCGTTGACGGACTAGCGGGGGGGAGCACAGATACGCAGTATTTT
NA TRBJ1-2 TRBD1 TRBV30 CASTLDRVYGYTF TGTGCCTCGACCCTAGACAGGGTCTATGGCTACACCTTC
NA TRBJ2-3 NA TRBV5-1 CASSFDGGTQYF TGCGCCAGCAGCTTCGATGGTGGTACGCAGTATTTT
NA TRBJ1-2 TRBD1 TRBV6-5 CASSNNRGLGYTF TGTGCCAGCAGCAACAACAGGGGGCTTGGCTACACCTTC
NA TRBJ1-2 TRBD1 TRBV6-5 CASSSMTGDGYTF TGTGCCAGCAGCTCGATGACAGGGGACGGCTACACCTTC
NA TRBJ1-5 NA TRBV29-1 CSDARQNSNQPQHF TGCAGCGACGCCCGACAGAATAGCAATCAGCCCCAGCATTTT
NA TRBJ2-1 TRBD1 TRBV29-1 CSGDRGYNEQFF TGCAGCGGGGACAGGGGCTACAATGAGCAGTTCTTC
NA TRBJ1-1 NA TRBV10-3 CAISDVPPANTEAFF TGTGCCATCAGTGATGTCCCCCCCGCGAACACTGAAGCTTTCTTT
NA TRBJ2-3 NA TRBV29-1 CSAPLGDTQYF TGCAGCGCCCCTCTTGGAGATACGCAGTATTTT
NA TRBJ2-5 NA TRBV7-2 CASSSTTEETQYF TGTGCCAGCAGCTCAACAACAGAAGAGACCCAGTACTTC
NA TRBJ2-3 NA TRBV5-1 CASSLTSPADTQYF TGCGCCAGCAGCTTAACTAGCCCGGCAGATACGCAGTATTTT
few TRBJ2-1 TRBD2 TRBV19 CASSHRLAGGWLFF TGTGCCAGTAGTCACCGACTAGCGGGAGGGTGGCTGTTCTTC
NA TRBJ2-7 TRBD1 TRBV29-1 CSVSGTGAFYEQYF TGCAGCGTTTCCGGGACAGGGGCATTCTACGAGCAGTACTTC
NA TRBJ1-2 TRBD1 TRBV10-3 CAISDRQGHYGYTF TGTGCCATCAGTGACCGACAGGGACACTATGGCTACACCTTC
few TRBJ2-5 TRBD2 TRBV7-6 CASNKGSMTSQRHQETQYF TGTGCCAGCAACAAGGGCTCGATGACTAGCCAGCGGCACCAAGAGACCCAGTACTTC
NA TRBJ1-1 NA TRBV5-1 CASSSGTLNTEAFF TGCGCCAGCAGCTCGGGGACACTTAACACTGAAGCTTTCTTT
NA TRBJ1-1 TRBD1 TRBV7-2 CASSSGQGWTEAFF TGTGCCAGCAGCTCAGGACAGGGTTGGACTGAAGCTTTCTTT
NA TRBJ1-2 NA TRBV9 CASSGLDSLNYGYTF TGTGCCAGCAGTGGACTGGACAGCTTAAACTATGGCTACACCTTC
once TRBJ2-6 TRBD1 TRBV5-6 CASSLGTGPSGANVLTF TGTGCCAGCAGCTTGGGGACAGGGCCCTCTGGGGCCAACGTCCTGACTTTC
NA TRBJ2-5 NA TRBV9 CASSSLGWGQETQYF TGTGCCAGCAGCTCCCTCGGGTGGGGGCAAGAGACCCAGTACTTC
NA TRBJ2-4 NA TRBV15 CATRQDNTKNIQYF TGTGCCACCAGACAGGACAACACCAAAAACATTCAGTACTTC
few TRBJ1-5 NA TRBV9 CASSGGMSNQPQHF TGTGCCAGCAGCGGGGGGATGAGCAATCAGCCCCAGCATTTT
few TRBJ2-7 TRBD1 TRBV10-3 CAISESPDRSYEQYF TGTGCCATCAGTGAGTCTCCGGACAGGAGCTACGAGCAGTACTTC
few TRBJ1-2 NA TRBV2 CASSKASGYTF TGTGCCAGCAGTAAGGCATCGGGCTACACCTTC
NA TRBJ1-1 NA TRBV6-5 CASSYPGQTEAFF TGTGCCAGCAGTTACCCTGGACAGACTGAAGCTTTCTTT
NA TRBJ2-7 NA TRBV27 CASSLYSAYEQYF TGTGCCAGCAGTTTATACAGTGCCTACGAGCAGTACTTC
once TRBJ2-7 NA TRBV9 CASSPRPMSYEQYF TGTGCCAGCAGCCCACGACCGATGTCCTACGAGCAGTACTTC
NA TRBJ1-2 NA TRBV9 CASSVDPVTNYGYTF TGTGCCAGCAGCGTAGATCCAGTGACTAACTATGGCTACACCTTC
NA TRBJ2-7 NA TRBV11-2 CASRSPPRTYEQYF TGTGCCAGCCGATCCCCGCCACGGACCTACGAGCAGTACTTC
NA TRBJ2-3 NA TRBV29-1 CSVARDLSTDTQYF TGCAGCGTTGCCCGGGACCTTAGCACAGATACGCAGTATTTT
NA TRBJ1-5 NA TRBV27 CASSLEYNQPQHF TGTGCCAGCAGTTTAGAGTACAATCAGCCCCAGCATTTT
NA TRBJ1-2 NA TRBV30 CAWSGQAHYGYTF TGTGCCTGGAGTGGTCAGGCTCACTATGGCTACACCTTC
NA TRBJ2-7 NA TRBV10-3 CAIKDAGGSYEQYF TGTGCCATCAAGGACGCCGGGGGTTCCTACGAGCAGTACTTC
few TRBJ1-1 NA TRBV7-2 CASSWGQVNTEAFF TGTGCCAGCAGCTGGGGACAAGTGAACACTGAAGCTTTCTTT
NA TRBJ2-1 NA TRBV7-2 CASSFAPVYNEQFF TGTGCCAGCAGCTTTGCCCCAGTCTACAATGAGCAGTTCTTC
few TRBJ2-5 NA TRBV7-9 CASSPPGQRKTQYF TGTGCCAGCAGCCCACCCGGACAGCGAAAGACCCAGTACTTC
NA TRBJ2-4 TRBD1 TRBV28 CASSGQANIQYF TGTGCCAGCAGCGGACAGGCCAACATTCAGTACTTC
NA TRBJ1-2 NA TRBV25-1 CASEQGGNYGYTF TGTGCCAGCGAACAGGGTGGGAACTATGGCTACACCTTC
few TRBJ1-5 TRBD1 TRBV6-6 CASEVKGGLRQPQHF TGTGCCAGCGAAGTCAAAGGGGGCTTGAGACAGCCCCAGCATTTT
NA TRBJ1-5 NA TRBV5-1 CASTLSGNSGQPQHF TGCGCCAGCACTCTGTCCGGCAACAGTGGACAGCCCCAGCATTTT
few TRBJ2-7 NA TRBV29-1 CSVDGGHRVQYF TGCAGCGTTGATGGGGGGCACAGGGTGCAGTACTTC